This paragraph reports one TCR beta chain. The data were obtained in a study of blood T cell repertoires in COVID-19. Overall study: Collection of acute and convalescent COVID-19 samples took place in the United States, Italy and Spain. Sources were T cells, B-cell-depleted T cells, or PBMCs; the material itself was cDNA or gDNA.

Only in-frame clones appear in the TCRdb table, and some are missing; sequencing was by immunoSEQ multiplex PCR. Of roughly 330,000 clones listed, about 83% are singletons. This TCR was sampled from a woman between 50 and 59 years old with acute or convalescent COVID-19. The specimen sequenced was peripheral blood.

CDR3 in amino acids: CASSQKSPQEKVGTEAFF. The CDR3 DNA reads as TGCGCCAGCAGCCAGAAGTCGCCCCAGGAAAAAGTGGGCACTGAAGCTTTCTTT. The chain has TRBV4-3 and TRBJ1-1; D gene unclear. V dropped 3 bases and J dropped 4 bases, with 24 bases sitting between them. The germline V gene has CDR1 LGHNA and CDR2 YSLEER. The CDR3 has 18 amino acids.